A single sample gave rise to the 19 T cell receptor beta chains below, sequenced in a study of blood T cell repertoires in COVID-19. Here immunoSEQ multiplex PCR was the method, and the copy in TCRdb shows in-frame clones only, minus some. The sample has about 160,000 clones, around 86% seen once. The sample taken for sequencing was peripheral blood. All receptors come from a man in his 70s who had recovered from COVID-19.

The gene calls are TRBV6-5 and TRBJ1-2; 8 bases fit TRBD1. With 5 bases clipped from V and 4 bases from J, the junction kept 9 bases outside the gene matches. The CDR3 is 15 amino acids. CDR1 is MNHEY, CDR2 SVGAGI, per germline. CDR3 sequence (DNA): TGTGCCAGCAGTCCAACCAGGGGGCGCAGCTATGGCTACACCTTC. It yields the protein CASSPTRGRSYGYTF.

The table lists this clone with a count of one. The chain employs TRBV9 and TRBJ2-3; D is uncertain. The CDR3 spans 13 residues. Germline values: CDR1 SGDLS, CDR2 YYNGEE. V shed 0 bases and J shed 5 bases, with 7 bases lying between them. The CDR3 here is CASSVGAGDTQYF. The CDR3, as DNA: TGTGCCAGCAGCGTAGGAGCAGGAGATACGCAGTATTTT.

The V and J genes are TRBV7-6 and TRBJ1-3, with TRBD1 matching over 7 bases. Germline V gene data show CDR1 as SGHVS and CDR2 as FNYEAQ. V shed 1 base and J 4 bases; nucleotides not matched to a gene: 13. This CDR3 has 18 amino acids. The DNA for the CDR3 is TGTGCCAGCAGCTTAGAAGTCTCGGCAGGGGGGATAGGAAACACCATATATTTT. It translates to CASSLEVSAGGIGNTIYF.

Here the CDR3 DNA reads TGCAGCGTTTCGCAGGGGCACGAGCAGTACTTC. Residues: CSVSQGHEQYF. The chain combines TRBV29-1 with TRBJ2-7, with a weak D call TRBD1 (6 bases). The V gene's germline CDR1 is SQVTM and CDR2 ANQGSEA. The CDR3 is 11 amino acids. V dropped 5 bases and J dropped 5 bases, with 10 bases sitting between them.

The CDR3 region is CASSPSPGQGAGSPLHF. In DNA, the CDR3 is TGTGCCAGCAGCCCCTCCCCGGGACAGGGGGCAGGTTCACCCCTCCACTTT. The V gene is TRBV9, the J gene TRBJ1-6; 12 nucleotides line up with TRBD1. Germline V CDR1 and CDR2: SGDLS, YYNGEE. V shed 4 bases and J 9 bases; nucleotides not matched to a gene: 11. The CDR3 covers 17 residues.

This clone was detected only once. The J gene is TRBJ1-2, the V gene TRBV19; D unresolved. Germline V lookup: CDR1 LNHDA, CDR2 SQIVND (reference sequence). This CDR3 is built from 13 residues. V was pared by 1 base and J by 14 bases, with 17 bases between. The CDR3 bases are TGTGCCAGTAGTATAGGGGCGAGCCCATTTGCGACCTTC. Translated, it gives CASSIGASPFATF.

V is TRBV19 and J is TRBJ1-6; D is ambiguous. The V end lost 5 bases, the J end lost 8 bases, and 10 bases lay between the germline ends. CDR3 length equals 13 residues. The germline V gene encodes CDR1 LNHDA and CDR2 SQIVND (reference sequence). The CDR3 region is CASSPLRDSPLHF. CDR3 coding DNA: TGTGCCAGTAGTCCCCTGAGGGATTCACCCCTCCACTTT.

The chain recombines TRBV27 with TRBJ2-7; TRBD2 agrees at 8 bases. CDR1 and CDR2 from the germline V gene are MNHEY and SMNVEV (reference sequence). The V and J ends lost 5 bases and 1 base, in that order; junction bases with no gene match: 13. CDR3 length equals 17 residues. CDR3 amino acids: CASSLLSPSGLSYEQYF. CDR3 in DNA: TGTGCCAGCAGTCTCCTTAGTCCTAGCGGGCTTTCCTACGAGCAGTACTTC.

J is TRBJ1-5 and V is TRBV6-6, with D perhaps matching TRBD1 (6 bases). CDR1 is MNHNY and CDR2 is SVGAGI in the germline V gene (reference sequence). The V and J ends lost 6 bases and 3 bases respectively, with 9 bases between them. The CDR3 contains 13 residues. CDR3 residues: CASRRQDNQPQHF. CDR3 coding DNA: TGTGCCAGCAGAAGACAGGACAATCAGCCCCAGCATTTT.

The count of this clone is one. The CDR3 loop reads CASSAGGGRETQYF. CDR3 DNA: TGTGCCAGCAGCGCCGGAGGGGGCCGGGAGACCCAGTACTTC. This rearrangement joins TRBV9 to TRBJ2-5; the D gene is possibly TRBD1 (7 bases). The germline V gene has CDR1 SGDLS and CDR2 YYNGEE. This CDR3 is 14 amino acids long. Trimming pared 3 bases from V and 5 bases from J, leaving 14 bases between.

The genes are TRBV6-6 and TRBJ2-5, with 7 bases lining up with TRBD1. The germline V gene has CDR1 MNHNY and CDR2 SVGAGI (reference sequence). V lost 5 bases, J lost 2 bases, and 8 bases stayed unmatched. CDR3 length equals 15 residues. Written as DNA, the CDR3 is TGTGCCAGCAGTCAGACACGGACAGGACAAGAGACCCAGTACTTC. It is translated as CASSQTRTGQETQYF.

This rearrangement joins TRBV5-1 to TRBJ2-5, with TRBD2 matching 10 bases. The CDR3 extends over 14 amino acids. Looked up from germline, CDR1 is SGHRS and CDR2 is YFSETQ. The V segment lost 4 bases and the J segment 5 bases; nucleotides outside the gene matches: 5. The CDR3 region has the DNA TGCGCCAGCAGCCTTGGGACTAGCGACGAGACCCAGTACTTC. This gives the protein CASSLGTSDETQYF.

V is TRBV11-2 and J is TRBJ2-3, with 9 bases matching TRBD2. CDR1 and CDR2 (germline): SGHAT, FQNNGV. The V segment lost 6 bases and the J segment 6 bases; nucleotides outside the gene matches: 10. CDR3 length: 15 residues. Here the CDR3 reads CASSQTGLAQDTQYF. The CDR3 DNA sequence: TGTGCCAGCAGTCAGACGGGACTAGCACAGGATACGCAGTATTTT.

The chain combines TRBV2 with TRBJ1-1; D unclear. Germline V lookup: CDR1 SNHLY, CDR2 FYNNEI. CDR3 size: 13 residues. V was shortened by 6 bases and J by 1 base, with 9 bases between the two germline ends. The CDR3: CASRTSPNTEAFF. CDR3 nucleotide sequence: TGTGCCAGCAGAACATCACCGAACACTGAAGCTTTCTTT.

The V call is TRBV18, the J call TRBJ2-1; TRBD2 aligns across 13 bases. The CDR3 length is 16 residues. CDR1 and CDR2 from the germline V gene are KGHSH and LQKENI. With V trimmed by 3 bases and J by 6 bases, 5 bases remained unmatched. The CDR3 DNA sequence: TGTGCCAGCTCACCTAGGACTAGCGGGAGTCTCAATGAGCAGTTCTTC. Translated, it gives CASSPRTSGSLNEQFF.

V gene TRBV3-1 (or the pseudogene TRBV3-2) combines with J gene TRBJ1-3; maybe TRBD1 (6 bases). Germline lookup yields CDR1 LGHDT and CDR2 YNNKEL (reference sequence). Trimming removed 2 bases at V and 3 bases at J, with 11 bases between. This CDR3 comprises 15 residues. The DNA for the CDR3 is TGTGCCAGCAGCCAACAGGGGAATGGTGGAAACACCATATATTTT. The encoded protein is CASSQQGNGGNTIYF.

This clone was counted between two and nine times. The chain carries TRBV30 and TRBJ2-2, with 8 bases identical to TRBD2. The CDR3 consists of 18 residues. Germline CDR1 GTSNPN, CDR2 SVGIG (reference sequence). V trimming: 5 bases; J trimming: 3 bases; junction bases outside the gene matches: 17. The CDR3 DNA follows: TGTGCCTGGGGGGGGACGTATTCGGGAGGGCCTGACACCGGGGAGCTGTTTTTT. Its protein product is CAWGGTYSGGPDTGELFF.

Here the CDR3 DNA reads TGTGCCAGCAGCGTAGTAGGGAGGCGCACAGATACGCAGTATTTT. This translates into CASSVVGRRTDTQYF. The chain joins TRBV9 to TRBJ2-3, with TRBD2 as a possible D gene (6 bases). Trimming cost V 0 bases and J 1 base, with 9 bases left between them. Germline CDR1 is SGDLS and CDR2 is YYNGEE. The CDR3 has 15 residues.

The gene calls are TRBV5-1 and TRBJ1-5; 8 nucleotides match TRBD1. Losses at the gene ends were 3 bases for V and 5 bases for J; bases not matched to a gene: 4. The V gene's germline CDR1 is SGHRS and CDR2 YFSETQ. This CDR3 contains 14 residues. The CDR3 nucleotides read TGCGCCAGCAGCTCTCAGGGGGCATATCAGCCCCAGCATTTT. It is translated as CASSSQGAYQPQHF.